This T cell receptor beta chain was sequenced for a study of cytomegalovirus exposure and HLA in healthy donors. Using immunoSEQ multiplex PCR, the repertoire was profiled, and TCRdb retains in-frame clones only, with some absent. The repertoire includes about 140,000 clones, roughly nine tenths of them detected once, and approximately 3% sits in the top ten. Trimming left V 4 bases short and J 1 base short, with 38 bases between. CDR1 and CDR2 (germline): SGHRS, YFSETQ. The CDR3 loop spans 23 amino acids. This chain connects TRBV5-1 to TRBJ1-1; D gene ambiguous. This clonotype was sampled from a man aged 18 to 30 in good health and CMV-seronegative. Sequenced sample: PBMCs. CDR3 nucleotide sequence: TGCGCCAGCAGCCCGTCGGCGGCCGGGAGTATTAACCTCCTAAAACTTTGGAACACTGAAGCTTTCTTT. It specifies CASSPSAAGSINLLKLWNTEAFF.